This T cell receptor beta chain comes out of a study of shared clonotypes between healthy human individuals. With 0 bases removed from V and 0 bases from J, the gap between germline ends came to 13 bases. The CDR3 contains 16 residues. The V gene's germline CDR1 is GTSNPN and CDR2 SVGIG (reference sequence). The data were produced by immunoSEQ multiplex PCR, yet TCRdb's version contains in-frame clones alone and is incomplete. The profile shows around 980,000 clones, approximately 78% of them singletons. Material for sequencing was memory CD4+ T cells from PBMCs. Regarding subset: CD45RA-negative fraction. The source is a man in his late teens or twenties in good health. Some clones in this sample may be carry-over from other donors' samples. This chain joins TRBV30 and TRBJ2-3; the D call may be TRBD1 or TRBD2 (5 bases each). The CDR3 region has the DNA TGTGCCTGGAGTGTTGAGAACGGGGCTAGCACAGATACGCAGTATTTT. This gives the protein CAWSVENGASTDTQYF.